A selection of T cell receptor beta chains follows, all from one sample in a study of blood T cells in healthy people across ages. TCRdb fed the 5' RACE reads into MiXCR, producing one record per CDR3 protein. The sample contains 700,000 or so distinct CDR3 sequences, about 24% of which appear only once. Sequenced: blood. The source of these receptors is an older man in good health. Each CDR3 is given with its conserved first and last residue. The order of the fields is V gene, D gene, J gene, clone size, CDR3 protein, CDR3 DNA. A D gene is named only where the DNA matches it firmly. Where a row states a size, it is once, few, many or the class of an expanded clone; other rows omit it.

v_call: TRBV20-1
d_call: .
j_call: TRBJ2-7
clone_size: few
cdr3_aa: CSARDRTGPLYEQYF
cdr3_nt: TGCAGTGCTAGAGATCGAACAGGCCCCCTCTACGAGCAGTACTTC

v_call: TRBV18
d_call: .
j_call: TRBJ2-5
clone_size: few
cdr3_aa: CASSPTASNRETQYF
cdr3_nt: TGTGCCAGCTCACCAACGGCAAGCAACCGAGAGACCCAGTACTTC

v_call: TRBV15
d_call: TRBD2
j_call: TRBJ2-4
clone_size: .
cdr3_aa: CATSSRGDIQYF
cdr3_nt: TGTGCCACCAGCAGTCGGGGGGACATTCAGTACTTC

v_call: TRBV24-1
d_call: .
j_call: TRBJ2-3
clone_size: .
cdr3_aa: CATSDPTAAHTQYF
cdr3_nt: TGTGCCACCAGTGATCCGACGGCGGCGCATACGCAGTATTTT

v_call: TRBV7-9
d_call: .
j_call: TRBJ1-2
clone_size: many
cdr3_aa: CASSTRRVNYGYTF
cdr3_nt: TGTGCCAGCAGCACCAGGAGGGTTAACTATGGCTACACCTTC

v_call: TRBV29-1
d_call: TRBD1
j_call: TRBJ1-2
clone_size: many
cdr3_aa: CSAQQGFGYTF
cdr3_nt: TGCAGCGCCCAACAGGGGTTCGGCTACACCTTC

v_call: TRBV20-1
d_call: .
j_call: TRBJ2-1
clone_size: few
cdr3_aa: CSASSGRQPSYNEQFF
cdr3_nt: TGCAGTGCTAGCTCGGGACGGCAACCTTCCTACAATGAGCAGTTCTTC

v_call: TRBV27
d_call: .
j_call: TRBJ1-4
clone_size: .
cdr3_aa: CASSLLSLRHEKLFF
cdr3_nt: TGTGCCAGCAGTTTATTAAGTCTTCGACACGAAAAACTGTTTTTT

v_call: TRBV10-3
d_call: TRBD1
j_call: TRBJ2-7
clone_size: .
cdr3_aa: CAIGGTGHYEQYF
cdr3_nt: TGTGCCATCGGCGGGACAGGGCACTACGAGCAGTACTTC

v_call: TRBV7-3
d_call: .
j_call: TRBJ2-3
clone_size: .
cdr3_aa: CASSLREADTQYF
cdr3_nt: TGTGCCAGCAGCTTAAGGGAGGCAGATACGCAGTATTTT

v_call: TRBV12-3/TRBV12-4
d_call: .
j_call: TRBJ2-3
clone_size: many
cdr3_aa: CASSLSDTQYF
cdr3_nt: TGTGCCAGCAGCCTATCGGATACGCAGTATTTT

v_call: TRBV18
d_call: .
j_call: TRBJ2-3
clone_size: few
cdr3_aa: CASSPSRGPGTDTQYF
cdr3_nt: TGTGCCAGCTCACCATCAAGGGGACCCGGCACAGATACGCAGTATTTT

v_call: TRBV9
d_call: .
j_call: TRBJ2-3
clone_size: .
cdr3_aa: CASSVRSGPGPDTQYF
cdr3_nt: TGTGCCAGCAGCGTTCGGTCGGGACCCGGCCCAGATACGCAGTATTTT

v_call: TRBV5-1
d_call: .
j_call: TRBJ2-6
clone_size: .
cdr3_aa: CASSLGGETGANVLTF
cdr3_nt: TGCGCCAGCAGCTTAGGAGGCGAAACTGGGGCCAACGTCCTGACTTTC

v_call: TRBV12-3/TRBV12-4
d_call: .
j_call: TRBJ1-1
clone_size: few
cdr3_aa: CASSPLGRARNTEAFF
cdr3_nt: TGTGCCAGCAGCCCTCTCGGCCGAGCCCGGAACACTGAAGCTTTCTTT

v_call: TRBV12-3/TRBV12-4
d_call: TRBD2
j_call: TRBJ2-1
clone_size: few
cdr3_aa: CASTNTASGYNEQFF
cdr3_nt: TGTGCCAGCACTAATACGGCTAGCGGGTACAATGAGCAGTTCTTC

v_call: TRBV6-2/TRBV6-3
d_call: TRBD1
j_call: TRBJ1-1
clone_size: .
cdr3_aa: CASGLQGVAEAFF
cdr3_nt: TGTGCCAGCGGATTACAGGGGGTGGCTGAAGCTTTCTTT

v_call: TRBV7-2
d_call: TRBD2
j_call: TRBJ2-1
clone_size: few
cdr3_aa: CASSLFAGGENEQFF
cdr3_nt: TGTGCCAGCAGCTTATTCGCGGGGGGGGAAAATGAGCAGTTCTTC

v_call: TRBV7-9
d_call: TRBD1
j_call: TRBJ1-2
clone_size: many
cdr3_aa: CASSSGTAGSNYGYTF
cdr3_nt: TGTGCCAGCAGCTCCGGGACAGCAGGATCTAACTATGGCTACACCTTC

v_call: TRBV29-1
d_call: TRBD1
j_call: TRBJ1-1
clone_size: .
cdr3_aa: CSVDRQGTEAFF
cdr3_nt: TGCAGCGTGGACAGACAGGGTACTGAAGCTTTCTTT

v_call: TRBV5-1
d_call: .
j_call: TRBJ2-5
clone_size: few
cdr3_aa: CASQTQMGSGETQYF
cdr3_nt: TGCGCCAGCCAGACGCAGATGGGTTCGGGAGAGACCCAGTACTTC

v_call: TRBV4-1
d_call: .
j_call: TRBJ1-4
clone_size: few
cdr3_aa: CASSSTEGKLFF
cdr3_nt: TGCGCCAGCAGCTCAACAGAGGGAAAACTGTTTTTT

v_call: TRBV6-1
d_call: TRBD1
j_call: TRBJ2-3
clone_size: few
cdr3_aa: CASSIQGRTSTDTQYF
cdr3_nt: TGTGCCAGCAGTATACAGGGGCGCACTAGCACAGATACGCAGTATTTT

v_call: TRBV10-3
d_call: .
j_call: TRBJ1-5
clone_size: few
cdr3_aa: CAISPADGDQPQHF
cdr3_nt: TGTGCCATCAGCCCAGCGGACGGAGATCAGCCCCAGCATTTT

v_call: TRBV6-5
d_call: .
j_call: TRBJ1-4
clone_size: once
cdr3_aa: CVSSYSGARGEKLFF
cdr3_nt: TGTGTCAGCAGTTACTCTGGGGCGAGGGGGGAAAAACTGTTTTTT

v_call: TRBV24-1
d_call: .
j_call: TRBJ1-2
clone_size: few
cdr3_aa: CATSDSGLWRNGYTF
cdr3_nt: TGTGCCACCAGTGATAGCGGACTGTGGAGAAATGGCTACACCTTC

v_call: TRBV6-1
d_call: .
j_call: TRBJ2-1
clone_size: few
cdr3_aa: CASSANGESSYNEQFF
cdr3_nt: TGTGCCAGCAGCGCGAACGGGGAGAGCTCCTACAATGAGCAGTTCTTC

v_call: TRBV12-3/TRBV12-4
d_call: .
j_call: TRBJ2-7
clone_size: .
cdr3_aa: CASKKGALDEQYF
cdr3_nt: TGTGCCAGCAAAAAGGGCGCCTTGGACGAGCAGTACTTC

v_call: TRBV30
d_call: TRBD1
j_call: TRBJ2-1
clone_size: .
cdr3_aa: CAWSEIWDRRNEQFF
cdr3_nt: TGTGCCTGGAGTGAAATTTGGGACAGACGCAATGAGCAGTTCTTC

v_call: TRBV4-2
d_call: .
j_call: TRBJ2-3
clone_size: .
cdr3_aa: CASSQAPAGTDTQYF
cdr3_nt: TGTGCCAGCAGCCAAGCCCCAGCAGGCACAGATACGCAGTATTTT

v_call: TRBV10-3
d_call: .
j_call: TRBJ2-5
clone_size: few
cdr3_aa: CAISEVGETQYF
cdr3_nt: TGTGCCATCAGTGAAGTAGGGGAGACCCAGTACTTC

v_call: TRBV29-1
d_call: TRBD1
j_call: TRBJ1-4
clone_size: .
cdr3_aa: CSVGRQGGNEKLFF
cdr3_nt: TGCAGCGTGGGACGACAGGGGGGGAATGAAAAACTGTTTTTT

v_call: TRBV7-2
d_call: .
j_call: TRBJ1-2
clone_size: few
cdr3_aa: CASSVSGAGSYGYTF
cdr3_nt: TGTGCCAGCAGCGTTAGCGGGGCAGGGAGCTATGGCTACACCTTC

v_call: TRBV4-1
d_call: .
j_call: TRBJ2-7
clone_size: few
cdr3_aa: CASSQDRGRAYEQYF
cdr3_nt: TGCGCCAGCAGCCAAGATCGTGGCAGAGCCTACGAGCAGTACTTC

v_call: TRBV12-3/TRBV12-4
d_call: .
j_call: TRBJ2-3
clone_size: few
cdr3_aa: CASRQGIGTDTQYF
cdr3_nt: TGTGCCAGCAGGCAGGGGATCGGTACAGATACGCAGTATTTT

v_call: TRBV5-6
d_call: .
j_call: TRBJ2-2
clone_size: .
cdr3_aa: CASSYTIPNTGEPFF
cdr3_nt: TGTGCCAGCAGTTATACCATCCCGAACACCGGGGAGCCGTTTTTT

v_call: TRBV20-1
d_call: .
j_call: TRBJ1-2
clone_size: few
cdr3_aa: CSASDRAGGGGYTF
cdr3_nt: TGCAGTGCTAGTGATAGGGCGGGGGGGGGAGGCTACACCTTC

v_call: TRBV7-2
d_call: .
j_call: TRBJ2-1
clone_size: .
cdr3_aa: CASSFSTGTPPFVQFF
cdr3_nt: TGTGCCAGCAGCTTTAGTACCGGGACACCCCCTTTTGTGCAGTTCTTC

v_call: TRBV7-2
d_call: .
j_call: TRBJ2-1
clone_size: .
cdr3_aa: CASRPRRWDEQFF
cdr3_nt: TGTGCCAGCAGGCCACGGAGATGGGATGAGCAGTTCTTC

v_call: TRBV6-2/TRBV6-3
d_call: .
j_call: TRBJ1-2
clone_size: .
cdr3_aa: CASSVGPRVYGYTF
cdr3_nt: TGTGCCAGCAGTGTCGGACCGAGAGTCTATGGCTACACCTTC

v_call: TRBV9
d_call: .
j_call: TRBJ1-2
clone_size: few
cdr3_aa: CASSVAAGYYGYTF
cdr3_nt: TGTGCCAGCAGCGTAGCGGCGGGCTACTATGGCTACACCTTC

v_call: TRBV19
d_call: .
j_call: TRBJ2-1
clone_size: few
cdr3_aa: CAGRSQGYYNEQFF
cdr3_nt: TGTGCCGGTAGGTCGCAGGGATACTACAATGAGCAGTTCTTC